This T cell receptor (beta chain) was found in a study of cytomegalovirus exposure and HLA in healthy donors. Turning to the study itself: Of the donors genotyped, approximately 400 in all, over 80% fell in the Caucasian-associated ancestry cluster.

Use of 60 Vbeta and 13 Jbeta primers characterized the PCR. The repertoire was sequenced with immunoSEQ multiplex PCR; TCRdb's copy has only in-frame clones and lacks some. The repertoire includes 170,000 or so clones, about four fifths of them detected once, and 4.8% sits in the top ten. Germline loops: CDR1 SEHNR, CDR2 FQNEAQ (reference sequence). The CDR3 runs 12 residues. V lost 5 bases and J lost 8, with 10 bases in between. Sequencing input: PBMCs. The chain carries TRBV7-9 and TRBJ2-1; D is perhaps TRBD2 (5 bases). The sequence came from a girl between 10 and 17 years old in good health and CMV-seropositive. In nucleotides, the CDR3 is TGTGCCAGCAGCCCGGGAAGAGATGAGCAGTTCTTC. Translation: CASSPGRDEQFF.